The 16 T cell receptor beta chains in this list originate from one sample, sequenced in a study of graft-versus-host responses after intestinal transplantation. These receptors have no identified antigens. Profiling relied on immunoSEQ multiplex PCR, and the TCRdb table lists in-frame clones only, not all of them. The data hold roughly 69,000 clones, with approximately 90% observed a single time. This specimen was unstimulated CD8+ T cells sorted from spleen or lymph node cells, taken before transplant. These receptors were obtained from a human donor who was the organ donor for an intestinal transplant.

The chain uses TRBV9 and TRBJ1-5; D not certain. The germline CDR1 and CDR2 sequences are SGDLS and YYNGEE. V was shortened by 0 bases and J by 0 bases, with 7 bases between the two germline ends. The length of the CDR3 is 15 residues. The DNA of the CDR3 is TGTGCCAGCAGCGTAGGAGGGCTTAGCAATCAGCCCCAGCATTTT. Its translation: CASSVGGLSNQPQHF.

CDR3 sequence: CASSYFQGAVEAFF. CDR3 bases: TGTGCCAGCAGTTACTTTCAGGGGGCGGTTGAAGCTTTCTTT. The J gene is TRBJ1-1, the V gene TRBV6-5; 8 nucleotides align to TRBD1. The J segment lost 7 bases and the V segment lost 1 base, leaving 5 bases of the junction unmatched. Germline V gene sequence: CDR1 MNHEY, CDR2 SVGAGI. The CDR3 spans 14 residues.

This rearrangement joins TRBV6-6 to TRBJ2-2, with 9 bases aligning to TRBD1. CDR1 is MNHNY and CDR2 is SVGAGI in the germline V gene (reference sequence). This CDR3 has 14 amino acids. V lost 5 bases and J lost 5; bases outside the gene matches: 3. The CDR3 nucleotides are TGTGCCAGCAGTGGACAGGGGCCAACCGGGGAGCTGTTTTTT. Protein sequence: CASSGQGPTGELFF.

The chain combines TRBV4-1 with TRBJ1-5, with D uncertain. Trimming left V 1 base short and J 3 bases short, with 4 bases between. This CDR3 has 13 residues. CDR1 and CDR2 (germline): MGHRA, YSYEKL. The CDR3 spells CASSQASNQPQHF. CDR3 in DNA: TGCGCCAGCAGCCAAGCATCCAATCAGCCCCAGCATTTT.

The V call is TRBV5-1, the J call TRBJ2-1, with D maybe TRBD1 (6 bases). V shed 3 bases and J shed 5 bases, with 18 bases lying between them. The length of the CDR3 is 16 residues. The germline V gene has CDR1 SGHRS and CDR2 YFSETQ. The chain's CDR3 is CASSYWVPQGHNEQFF. In nucleotides, the CDR3 is TGCGCCAGCAGCTATTGGGTCCCACAGGGCCACAATGAGCAGTTCTTC.

The chain employs TRBV27 and TRBJ2-6, with 11 bases matching TRBD1. This CDR3 contains 17 residues. Germline loops: CDR1 MNHEY, CDR2 SMNVEV (reference sequence). Trimming removed 3 bases from V and 2 bases from J; junction bases left unmatched: 3. CDR3 in DNA: TGTGCCAGCAGTTTGGACAGGGGGCTTCCTGGGGCCAACGTCCTGACTTTC. This translates into CASSLDRGLPGANVLTF. The full variable domain, rest sourced from reference TRBV27 and TRBJ2-6, is EAQVTQNPRYLITVTGKKLTVTCSQNMNHEYMSWYRQDPGLGLRQIYYSMNVEVTDKGDVPEGYKVSRKEKRNFPLILESPSPNQTSLYFCASSLDRGLPGANVLTFGAGSRLTVL.

The rearrangement joins TRBV6-4 to TRBJ2-3; D may be TRBD2 (5 bases). With 2 bases removed from V and 10 bases from J, the gap between germline ends came to 13 bases. Germline V lookup: CDR1 MRHNA, CDR2 SNTAGT. CDR3 length: 13 amino acids. The CDR3 sequence: CASSDRESGAQYF. The CDR3 bases are TGTGCCAGCAGTGACAGGGAGAGTGGAGCGCAGTATTTT.

J is TRBJ1-1 and V is TRBV28; D gene uncertain. Trimming stripped 2 bases from V and 6 bases from J, with 10 bases between. CDR1 is MDHEN, CDR2 SYDVKM, per germline. The CDR3 is 13 residues long. CDR3 DNA: TGTGCCAGCAGTTTACTGGCAGGCGCTGAAGCTTTCTTT. Residues: CASSLLAGAEAFF.

This clone occurred once. V is TRBV7-9 and J is TRBJ2-1, with a possible D match to TRBD1 (5 bases). V was cut by 4 bases and J by 0 bases, with 16 bases left in between. The CDR3 length is 17 residues. Germline V CDR1 and CDR2: SEHNR, FQNEAQ (reference sequence). The CDR3 protein is CASSYKGRSSSYNEQFF. As DNA, the CDR3 is TGTGCCAGCAGCTATAAGGGGCGTTCAAGCTCCTACAATGAGCAGTTCTTC.

A single count supports this clone. This chain connects TRBV6-1 to TRBJ2-7; no firm D call. The CDR3 contains 10 residues. Looked up from germline, CDR1 is MNHNS and CDR2 is SASEGT. The V and J ends lost 6 bases and 4 bases respectively, with 4 bases between them. The chain's CDR3 is CASRQYEQYF. CDR3 sequence (DNA): TGTGCCAGCAGGCAGTACGAGCAGTACTTC.

This chain uses TRBV10-3 with TRBJ2-7; TRBD1 matches at 7 bases. This CDR3 comprises 15 residues. The V gene end was trimmed by 7 bases and the J gene end by 5 bases; junction bases not matched to a gene: 14. Germline assignment: CDR1 ENHRY and CDR2 SYGVKD. DNA of the CDR3: TGTGCCATCAAGGGGGCTAGCACCCCATTCGACGAGCAGTACTTC. Encoded protein: CAIKGASTPFDEQYF.

A single count supports this clone. V is TRBV28 and J is TRBJ1-6; 7 positions agree with TRBD1. CDR3 length: 14 residues. V was clipped by 7 bases and J by 7 bases; unmatched bases: 7. The V gene's germline CDR1 is MDHEN and CDR2 SYDVKM. The CDR3 DNA is TGTGCCAGCATGAAAAGGGGGCGAAATTCACCCCTCCACTTT. Translated: CASMKRGRNSPLHF.

As for this clone: At one boundary the junction diverges from the germline segment, which might be a read error. V gene TRBV7-9 combines with J gene TRBJ2-2, with a tentative D call TRBD2 (5 bases). From germline, CDR1 is SEHNR and CDR2 FQNEAQ (reference sequence). This CDR3 has 13 amino acids. The CDR3 region is CASSPSSTGELLF. CDR3 DNA sequence: TGTGCCAGCAGCCCTTCCAGCACCGGGGAGCTGCTTTTT.

This clone was detected only once. The V and J genes are TRBV27 and TRBJ2-3; TRBD2 might be the D (6 bases). CDR3 length: 16 amino acids. V dropped 0 bases and J dropped 2 bases, with 12 bases sitting between them. The germline gives CDR1 MNHEY, CDR2 SMNVEV (reference sequence). The CDR3 loop reads CASSLSGGLPTDTQYF. The CDR3 DNA sequence: TGTGCCAGCAGTTTATCGGGCGGACTACCCACAGATACGCAGTATTTT.

V usage is TRBV11-2 and J usage is TRBJ2-7; no firm D call. The CDR3 runs 15 residues. V was cut by 4 bases and J by 0 bases, with 13 bases left in between. Germline CDR1 reads SGHAT; CDR2 reads FQNNGV. The CDR3 is CASSSEVRSSYEQYF. CDR3 DNA sequence: TGTGCCAGCAGCTCAGAAGTTCGCAGCTCCTACGAGCAGTACTTC.

This clone showed up just a few times. This chain joins TRBV27 and TRBJ2-3; 11 nucleotides line up with TRBD2. The V gene's germline CDR1 is MNHEY and CDR2 SMNVEV (reference sequence). The CDR3 has 19 amino acids. The trim removed 5 bases at V and 0 bases at J, leaving 13 bases unmatched. This CDR3 is CASSPAFGTSGNSTDTQYF. CDR3 bases: TGTGCCAGCAGTCCTGCCTTTGGGACTAGCGGAAACAGCACAGATACGCAGTATTTT.